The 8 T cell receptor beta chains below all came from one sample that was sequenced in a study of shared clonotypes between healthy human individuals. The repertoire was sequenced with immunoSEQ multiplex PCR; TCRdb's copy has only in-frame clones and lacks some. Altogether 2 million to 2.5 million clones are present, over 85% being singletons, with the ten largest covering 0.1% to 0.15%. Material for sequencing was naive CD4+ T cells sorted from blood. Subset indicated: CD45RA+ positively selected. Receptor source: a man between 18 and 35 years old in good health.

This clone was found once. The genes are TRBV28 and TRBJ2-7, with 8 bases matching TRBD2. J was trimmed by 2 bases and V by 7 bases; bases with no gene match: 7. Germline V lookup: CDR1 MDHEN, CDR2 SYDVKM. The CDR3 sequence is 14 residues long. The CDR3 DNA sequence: TGTGCCAGCACCCCCGGGGGGGCCCCCTACGAGCAGTACTTC. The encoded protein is CASTPGGAPYEQYF.

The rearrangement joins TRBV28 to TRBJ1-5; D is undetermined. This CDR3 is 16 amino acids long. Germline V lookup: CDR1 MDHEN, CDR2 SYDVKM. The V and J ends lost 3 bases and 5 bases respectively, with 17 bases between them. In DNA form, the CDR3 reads TGTGCCAGCAGTTTGTTTGGAACAGCTATCCATCAGCCCCAGCATTTT. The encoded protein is CASSLFGTAIHQPQHF.

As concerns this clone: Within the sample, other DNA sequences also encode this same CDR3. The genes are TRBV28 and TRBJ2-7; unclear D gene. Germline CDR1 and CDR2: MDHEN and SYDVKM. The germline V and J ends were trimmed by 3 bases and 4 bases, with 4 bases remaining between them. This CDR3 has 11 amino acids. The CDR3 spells CASSFGYEQYF. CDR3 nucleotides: TGTGCCAGCAGTTTTGGTTACGAGCAGTACTTC.

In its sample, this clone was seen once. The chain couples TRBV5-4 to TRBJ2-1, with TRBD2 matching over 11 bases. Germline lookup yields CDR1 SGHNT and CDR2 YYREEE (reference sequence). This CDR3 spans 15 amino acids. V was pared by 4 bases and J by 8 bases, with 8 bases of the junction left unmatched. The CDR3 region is CASSHSGRAYHEQFF. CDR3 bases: TGTGCCAGCAGCCATAGCGGGAGGGCCTATCATGAGCAGTTCTTC.

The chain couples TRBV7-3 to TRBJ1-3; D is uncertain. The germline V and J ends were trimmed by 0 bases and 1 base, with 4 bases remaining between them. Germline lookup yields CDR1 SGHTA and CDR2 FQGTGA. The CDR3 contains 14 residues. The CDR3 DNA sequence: TGTGCCAGCAGCTTAACGGCTTCTGGAAACACCATATATTTT. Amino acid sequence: CASSLTASGNTIYF.

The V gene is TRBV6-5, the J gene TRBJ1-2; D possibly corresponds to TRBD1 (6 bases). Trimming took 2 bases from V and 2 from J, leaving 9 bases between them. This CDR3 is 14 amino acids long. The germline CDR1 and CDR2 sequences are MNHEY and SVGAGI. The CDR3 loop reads CASSYATGNYGYTF. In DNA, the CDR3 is TGTGCCAGCAGTTACGCTACAGGGAACTATGGCTACACCTTC.

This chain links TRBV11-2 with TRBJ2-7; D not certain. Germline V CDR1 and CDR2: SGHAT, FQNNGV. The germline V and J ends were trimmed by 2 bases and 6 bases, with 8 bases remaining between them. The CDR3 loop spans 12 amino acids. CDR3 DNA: TGTGCCAGCAGCTTAAAGGGTGGCGAGCAGTACTTC. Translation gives CASSLKGGEQYF.

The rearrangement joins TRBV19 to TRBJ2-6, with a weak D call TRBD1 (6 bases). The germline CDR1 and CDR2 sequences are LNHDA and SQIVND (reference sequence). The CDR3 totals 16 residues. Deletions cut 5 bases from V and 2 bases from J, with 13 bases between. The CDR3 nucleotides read TGTGCCAGTAGTTTAAGGGGGACACCTGGGGCCAACGTCCTGACTTTC. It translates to CASSLRGTPGANVLTF.